These T cell receptor beta chains were read from a single sample in a study of identical twins. TCRdb re-called the 5' RACE reads through MiXCR, storing one row per CDR3 protein. The sample shows about 700,000 distinct CDR3 sequences, 5.5% to 6.5% of them seen only once. The sequencing sample was made of naive T cells sorted from blood. The receptor set was obtained from a man between 18 and 35 years old in good health. The CDR3 runs from the conserved cysteine through the conserved F or W. The D gene is left open where the match is weak. The size field is filled for only some rows; it gives once, few, many or a size class.

d_call | j_call | v_call | clone_size | cdr3_aa | cdr3_nt
NA | TRBJ2-7 | TRBV27 | NA | CASSLLSFSSYEQYF | TGTGCCAGCAGTTTGCTAAGTTTCTCCTCCTACGAGCAGTACTTC
NA | TRBJ2-7 | TRBV20-1 | many | CSAREGPGEQYF | TGCAGTGCTAGAGAGGGTCCAGGCGAGCAGTACTTC
NA | TRBJ1-2 | TRBV29-1 | many | CSGGRENGYTF | TGCAGCGGGGGCAGGGAAAATGGCTACACCTTC
NA | TRBJ2-2 | TRBV4-2 | NA | CASSQGGGWEVGTGELFF | TGTGCCAGCAGCCAAGGGGGAGGCTGGGAAGTCGGCACCGGGGAGCTGTTTTTT
NA | TRBJ2-3 | TRBV25-1 | many | CASSEFRGWEDTQYF | TGTGCCAGCAGTGAGTTCCGGGGGTGGGAAGATACGCAGTATTTT
NA | TRBJ2-1 | TRBV12-5 | many | CASGPPDLYEQFF | TGTGCTAGTGGTCCGCCTGACTTGTATGAGCAGTTCTTC
TRBD2 | TRBJ2-7 | TRBV7-2 | NA | CASSPQSLAGEVLYF | TGTGCCAGCAGCCCCCAATCCCTAGCGGGAGAGGTGCTGTACTTC
NA | TRBJ2-5 | TRBV12-3/TRBV12-4 | many | CASSFSGPWETQYF | TGTGCCAGCAGTTTTTCGGGACCCTGGGAGACCCAGTACTTC
TRBD2 | TRBJ2-7 | TRBV27 | many | CASSFGTSAYEQYF | TGTGCCAGCAGTTTCGGGACTAGTGCCTACGAGCAGTACTTC
NA | TRBJ2-1 | TRBV20-1 | few | CSARGTLSRNEQFF | TGCAGTGCTAGAGGCACCCTCTCCCGAAATGAGCAGTTCTTC
NA | TRBJ2-1 | TRBV2 | NA | CASRARPNEQFF | TGTGCCAGCAGGGCCCGGCCCAATGAGCAGTTCTTC
NA | TRBJ2-7 | TRBV28 | few | CASSSTLAGFLRYSYEQYF | TGTGCCAGCAGTTCCACCCTGGCGGGTTTCTTACGCTACTCCTACGAGCAGTACTTC
TRBD1 | TRBJ1-5 | TRBV2 | few | CASRGWGQKYQPQHF | TGTGCCAGCAGGGGGTGGGGACAGAAATATCAGCCCCAGCATTTT
NA | TRBJ2-5 | TRBV15 | few | CATSRDLGAETQYF | TGTGCCACCAGCAGAGATCTGGGGGCAGAGACCCAGTACTTC
NA | TRBJ2-1 | TRBV20-1 | NA | CSASGRAGRSYNEQFF | TGCAGTGCTAGTGGCCGCGCGGGGCGGTCCTACAATGAGCAGTTCTTC